This T cell receptor (beta chain) was captured by sequencing in a study of T cells in Graves' hyperthyroidism and ophthalmopathy. Overall study: Before any treatment, at initial diagnosis, peripheral blood was collected. Study-level findings and limits: The blood repertoire included most of the expanded thyroid clonotypes above 0.001. Using 13 V-J features, a model discriminated ophthalmopathy from stable hyperthyroidism.

The CDR3 totals 15 residues. Per germline, CDR1 MNHNS and CDR2 SASEGT. The V and J ends lost 4 bases and 0 bases, in that order; junction bases with no gene match: 5. Amplification of TCR beta CDR3 regions was performed using RNA transcripts as template. With the HTBI primer set, the TCR CDR3 went through a first round of RT-PCR. TCRdb redid the calling of the multiplex PCR reads with MiXCR, one entry per CDR3 protein. The table records 300,000 or so distinct CDR3 sequences, 15% to 20% of them present only once. This clonotype was detected ten times or more. Its antigen remains unknown. Patients were excluded because of uncontrolled infection, other autoimmune disease, pregnancy or lactation.

The rearrangement uses TRBV6-1 and TRBJ1-1; TRBD1 matches at 7 bases. This TCR was recovered from a man younger than 45 with Graves' hyperthyroidism. Sequenced input: blood. The CDR3 nucleotides read TGTGCCAGCAGTGGTTTGGGACAGATGAACACTGAAGCTTTCTTT. Its protein product is CASSGLGQMNTEAFF.